This T cell receptor beta chain came from a study of blood T cell repertoires in COVID-19. Across the study: Nucleic acid was either cDNA or gDNA, and it came from T cells, B-cell-depleted T cells, or PBMCs.

In the source study's methods: Amplification of reference gene primers provided the estimated nucleated cell counts. The assay was immunoSEQ multiplex PCR, and TCRdb's table has in-frame clones only and misses some. V and J calls and clone size come straight from that table; D and trimming were deduced from the DNA. The table lists around 42,000 clones, over 70% of them singletons. The CDR3 is 12 amino acids. The germline V and J ends were trimmed by 8 bases and 9 bases, with 14 bases remaining between them. CDR1 and CDR2 (germline): MNHEY, SMNVEV (reference sequence). The receptor's source is a woman older than 75 with acute or convalescent COVID-19. V usage is TRBV27 and J usage is TRBJ1-5, with a tentative D call TRBD1 (6 bases). Sequencing used peripheral blood. The CDR3 spells CASWGGPGPQHF. The DNA of the CDR3 is TGTGCCAGCTGGGGGGGGCCAGGGCCCCAGCATTTT.